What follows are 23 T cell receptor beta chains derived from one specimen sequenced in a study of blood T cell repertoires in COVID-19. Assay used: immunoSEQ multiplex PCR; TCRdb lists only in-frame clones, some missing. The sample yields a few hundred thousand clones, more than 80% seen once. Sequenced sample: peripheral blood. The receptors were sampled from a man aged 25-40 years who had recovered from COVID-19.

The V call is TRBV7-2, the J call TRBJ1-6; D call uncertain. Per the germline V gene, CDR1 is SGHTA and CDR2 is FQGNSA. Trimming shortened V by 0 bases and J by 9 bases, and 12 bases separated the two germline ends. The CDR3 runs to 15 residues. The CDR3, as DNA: TGTGCCAGCAGCTTAGCATCGGGGAGAGGTTCACCCCTCCACTTT. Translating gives CASSLASGRGSPLHF.

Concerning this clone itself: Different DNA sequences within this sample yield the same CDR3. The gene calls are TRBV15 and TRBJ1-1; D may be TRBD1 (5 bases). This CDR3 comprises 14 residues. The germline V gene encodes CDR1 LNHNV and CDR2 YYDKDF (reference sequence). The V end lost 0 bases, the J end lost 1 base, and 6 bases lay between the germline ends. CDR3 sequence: CATSRDRGNTEAFF. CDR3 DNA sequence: TGTGCCACCAGCAGAGATAGGGGGAACACTGAAGCTTTCTTT.

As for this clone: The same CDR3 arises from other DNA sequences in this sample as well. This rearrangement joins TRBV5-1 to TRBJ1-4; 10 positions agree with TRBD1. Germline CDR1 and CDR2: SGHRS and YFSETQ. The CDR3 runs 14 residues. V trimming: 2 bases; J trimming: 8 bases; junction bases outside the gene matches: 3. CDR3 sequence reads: CASSFGTGDEKLFF. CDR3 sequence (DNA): TGCGCCAGCAGCTTCGGGACAGGGGACGAAAAACTGTTTTTT.

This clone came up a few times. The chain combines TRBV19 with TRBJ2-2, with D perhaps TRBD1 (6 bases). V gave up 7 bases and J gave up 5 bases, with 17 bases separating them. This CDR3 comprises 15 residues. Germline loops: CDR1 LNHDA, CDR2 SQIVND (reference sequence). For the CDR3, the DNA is TGTGCCAGTACAACCCGACAGGAGGCGACCGGGGAGCTGTTTTTT. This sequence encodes CASTTRQEATGELFF.

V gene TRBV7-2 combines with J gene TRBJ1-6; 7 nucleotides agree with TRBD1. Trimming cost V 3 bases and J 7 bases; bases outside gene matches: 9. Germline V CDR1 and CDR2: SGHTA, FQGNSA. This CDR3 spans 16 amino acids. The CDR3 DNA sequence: TGTGCCAGCAGCTTTAAAGGGGACAGTAGAAATTCACCCCTCCACTTT. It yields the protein CASSFKGDSRNSPLHF.

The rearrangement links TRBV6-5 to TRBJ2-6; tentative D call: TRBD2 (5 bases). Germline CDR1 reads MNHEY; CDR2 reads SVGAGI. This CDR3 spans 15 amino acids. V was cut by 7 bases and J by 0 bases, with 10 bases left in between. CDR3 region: CASIPGSSGANVLTF. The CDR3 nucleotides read TGTGCCAGCATCCCGGGGAGCTCTGGGGCCAACGTCCTGACTTTC.

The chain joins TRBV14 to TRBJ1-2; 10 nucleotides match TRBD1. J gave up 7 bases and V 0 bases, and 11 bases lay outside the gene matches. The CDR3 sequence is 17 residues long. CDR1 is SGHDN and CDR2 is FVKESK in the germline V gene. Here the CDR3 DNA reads TGTGCCAGCAGCCAAGAGGGACGGGACAGGGGATCGGTTGGCTACACCTTC. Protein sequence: CASSQEGRDRGSVGYTF.

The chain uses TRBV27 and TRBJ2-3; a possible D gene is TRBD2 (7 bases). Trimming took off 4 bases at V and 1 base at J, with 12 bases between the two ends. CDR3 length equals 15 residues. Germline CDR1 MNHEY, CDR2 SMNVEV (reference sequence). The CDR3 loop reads CASSWEGVRTDTQYF. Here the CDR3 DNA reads TGTGCCAGCAGTTGGGAGGGGGTTCGCACAGATACGCAGTATTTT.

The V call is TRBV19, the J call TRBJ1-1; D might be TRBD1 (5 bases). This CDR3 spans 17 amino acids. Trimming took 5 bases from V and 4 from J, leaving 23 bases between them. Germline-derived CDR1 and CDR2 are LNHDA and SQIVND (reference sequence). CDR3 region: CASSFHGTPGRATEAFF. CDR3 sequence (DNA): TGTGCCAGTAGTTTCCACGGGACCCCAGGGAGGGCCACTGAAGCTTTCTTT.

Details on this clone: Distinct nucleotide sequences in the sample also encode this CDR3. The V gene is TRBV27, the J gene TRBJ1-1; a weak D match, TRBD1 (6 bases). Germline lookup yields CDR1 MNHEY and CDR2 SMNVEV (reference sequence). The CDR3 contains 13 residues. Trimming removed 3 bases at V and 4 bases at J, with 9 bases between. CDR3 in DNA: TGTGCCAGCAGTTTCGGCAGGGGCACTGAAGCTTTCTTT. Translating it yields CASSFGRGTEAFF.

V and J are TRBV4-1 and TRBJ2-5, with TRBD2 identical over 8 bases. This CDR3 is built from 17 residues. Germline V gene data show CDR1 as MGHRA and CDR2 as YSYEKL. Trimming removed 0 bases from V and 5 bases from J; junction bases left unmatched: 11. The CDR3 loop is CASSQDRQVAGRETQYF. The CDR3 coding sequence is TGCGCCAGCAGCCAAGATCGACAGGTAGCGGGGAGGGAGACCCAGTACTTC.

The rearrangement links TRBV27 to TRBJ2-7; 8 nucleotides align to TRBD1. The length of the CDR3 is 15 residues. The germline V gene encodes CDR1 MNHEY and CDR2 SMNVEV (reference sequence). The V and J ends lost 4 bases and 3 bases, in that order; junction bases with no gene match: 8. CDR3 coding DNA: TGTGCCAGCAGTTCTAGACAGGGGCTATACTACGAGCAGTACTTC. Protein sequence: CASSSRQGLYYEQYF.

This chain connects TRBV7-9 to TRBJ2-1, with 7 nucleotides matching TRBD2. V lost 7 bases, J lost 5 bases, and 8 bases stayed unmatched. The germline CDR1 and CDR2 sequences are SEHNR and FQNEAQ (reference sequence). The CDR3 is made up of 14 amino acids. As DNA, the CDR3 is TGTGCCAGCACCCCTAGCGGACGAAACAATGAGCAGTTCTTC. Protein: CASTPSGRNNEQFF.

CDR3 nucleotide sequence: TGTGCCAGCAGTGAGGCGAGGCAGGGTGGCGCTTTCTTT. It translates to CASSEARQGGAFF. The V call is TRBV6-1, the J call TRBJ1-1; weak D call: TRBD1 (5 bases). The CDR3 has 13 residues. Germline values: CDR1 MNHNS, CDR2 SASEGT. Trimming cost V 3 bases and J 11 bases, with 16 bases left between them.

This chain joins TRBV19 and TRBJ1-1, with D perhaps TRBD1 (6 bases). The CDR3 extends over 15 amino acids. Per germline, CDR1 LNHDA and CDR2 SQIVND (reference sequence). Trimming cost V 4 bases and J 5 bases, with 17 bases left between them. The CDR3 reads CASSTTQGKLTEAFF. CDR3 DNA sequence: TGTGCCAGTAGTACCACACAGGGTAAACTAACTGAAGCTTTCTTT.

This CDR3 reads CATSEDRWDSRGYTF. CDR3 in DNA: TGTGCCACCAGTGAGGATCGTTGGGACAGTCGTGGCTACACCTTC. The chain carries TRBV24-1 and TRBJ1-2; 7 bases agree with TRBD1. CDR1 and CDR2 from the germline V gene are KGHDR and SFDVKD. J was trimmed by 7 bases and V by 4 bases; bases with no gene match: 11. This CDR3 comprises 15 residues.

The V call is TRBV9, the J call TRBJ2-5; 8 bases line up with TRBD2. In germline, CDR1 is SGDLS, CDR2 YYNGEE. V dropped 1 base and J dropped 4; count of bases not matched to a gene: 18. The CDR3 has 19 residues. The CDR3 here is CASSVQGTSGDSARETQYF. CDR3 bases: TGTGCCAGCAGCGTACAGGGCACTAGCGGAGATTCGGCGCGAGAGACCCAGTACTTC.

The CDR3 region has the DNA TGTGCCAGTAGCCCAGAAGCGGGGGGCCGTGGGGAGACCCAGTACTTC. Translation gives CASSPEAGGRGETQYF. V and J are TRBV19 and TRBJ2-5; TRBD2 aligns across 9 bases. Germline CDR1 reads LNHDA; CDR2 reads SQIVND (reference sequence). With V trimmed by 6 bases and J by 5 bases, 13 bases remained unmatched. CDR3 length: 16 amino acids. Combining the CDR3 with reference TRBV19 and TRBJ2-5 gives the whole variable domain DGGITQSPKYLFRKEGQNVTLSCEQNLNHDAMYWYRQDPGQGLRLIYYSQIVNDFQKGDIAEGYSVSREKKESFPLTVTSAQKNPTAFYLCASSPEAGGRGETQYFGPGTRLLVL.

The DNA for the CDR3 is TGTGCCAGCAGTTACGCCAAAACTTGGGAGCAGTACTTC. This gives the protein CASSYAKTWEQYF. The chain recombines TRBV6-5 with TRBJ2-7; D unresolved. CDR3 length: 13 residues. In germline, CDR1 is MNHEY, CDR2 SVGAGI. Trimming removed 2 bases at V and 7 bases at J, with 12 bases between.

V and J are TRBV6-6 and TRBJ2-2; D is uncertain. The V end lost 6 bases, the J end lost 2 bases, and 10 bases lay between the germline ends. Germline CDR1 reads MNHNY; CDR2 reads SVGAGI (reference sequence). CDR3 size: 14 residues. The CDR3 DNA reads TGTGCCAGCAGCCGCGAACGAAACACCGGGGAGCTGTTTTTT. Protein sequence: CASSRERNTGELFF.

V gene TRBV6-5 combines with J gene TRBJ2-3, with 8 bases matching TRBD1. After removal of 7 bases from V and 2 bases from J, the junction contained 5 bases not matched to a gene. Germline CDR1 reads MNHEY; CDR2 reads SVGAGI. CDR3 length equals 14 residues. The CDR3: CASNLGQATDTQYF. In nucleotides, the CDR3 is TGTGCCAGCAACTTGGGACAGGCCACAGATACGCAGTATTTT.

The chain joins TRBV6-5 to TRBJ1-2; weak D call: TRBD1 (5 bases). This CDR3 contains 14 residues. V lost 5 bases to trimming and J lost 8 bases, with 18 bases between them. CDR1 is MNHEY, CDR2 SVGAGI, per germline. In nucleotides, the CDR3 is TGTGCCAGCAGTCGACAGTCTCAGGGTGTCGGCTACACCTTC. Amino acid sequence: CASSRQSQGVGYTF.

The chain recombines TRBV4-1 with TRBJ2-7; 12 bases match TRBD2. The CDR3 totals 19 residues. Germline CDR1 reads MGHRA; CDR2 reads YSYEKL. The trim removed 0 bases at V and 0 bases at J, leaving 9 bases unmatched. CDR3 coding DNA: TGCGCCAGCAGCCAAGACCCGACTAGCGGGGGTTATCCCTCCTACGAGCAGTACTTC. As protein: CASSQDPTSGGYPSYEQYF.